These 23 T cell receptor beta chains share one sample of origin, sequenced in a study of identifying expanded T cells in peripheral blood. Profiled with immunoSEQ multiplex PCR; TCRdb holds only in-frame clones, not every one. Here the sample spans some 93,000 clones, almost 90% being singletons. Sequencing used blood. All receptors derive from a person aged 18 to 75 in good health.

The CDR3 bases are TGTGCCAGCAGCTTAAGAGGGGGCGCAGGCGGCTACACCTTC. Protein sequence: CASSLRGGAGGYTF. V gene TRBV7-8 combines with J gene TRBJ1-2, with 7 bases matching TRBD1. The CDR3 sequence is 14 residues long. Trimming took 2 bases from V and 8 from J; bases not matched to a gene: 8. The germline V gene has CDR1 SGHVS and CDR2 FQNEAQ. Together with reference TRBV7-8 and TRBJ1-2, the CDR3 gives the full variable domain: GAGVSQSPRYKVAKRGQDVALRCDPISGHVSLFWYQQALGQGPEFLTYFQNEAQLDKSGLPSDRFFAERPEGSVSTLKIQRTQQEDSAVYLCASSLRGGAGGYTFGSGTRLTVV.

The chain's CDR3 is CASSPTGWGEAFF. The CDR3 nucleotides read TGTGCCAGTAGTCCAACAGGGTGGGGTGAAGCTTTCTTT. The genes are TRBV19 and TRBJ1-1; possibly TRBD1 for D (6 bases). Trimming took off 5 bases at V and 7 bases at J, with 14 bases between the two ends. Germline V CDR1 and CDR2: LNHDA, SQIVND (reference sequence). This CDR3 comprises 13 residues. Full variable domain (remainder filled in from reference TRBV19 and TRBJ1-1): DGGITQSPKYLFRKEGQNVTLSCEQNLNHDAMYWYRQDPGQGLRLIYYSQIVNDFQKGDIAEGYSVSREKKESFPLTVTSAQKNPTAFYLCASSPTGWGEAFFGQGTRLTVV.

This sequence joins TRBV18 and TRBJ2-3; 11 bases fit TRBD2. CDR3 length: 15 residues. Germline values: CDR1 KGHSH, CDR2 LQKENI. J gave up 4 bases and V 5 bases, and 5 bases lay outside the gene matches. The CDR3 DNA reads TGTGCCAGCTCAACTAGCGGGGGTATCTCAGATACGCAGTATTTT. Its translation: CASSTSGGISDTQYF.

This chain links TRBV4-3 with TRBJ2-3; D gene unclear. CDR1 and CDR2 from the germline V gene are LGHNA and YSLEER. This CDR3 region has 15 residues. V lost 4 bases and J 2 bases, leaving 13 bases between the germline ends. The CDR3 is CASSLEVSNTDTQYF. The CDR3, as DNA: TGCGCCAGCAGCCTAGAGGTGTCCAACACAGATACGCAGTATTTT.

CDR3 coding DNA: TGTGCCAGCACCTCGCCGGGGTACGACACAGATACGCAGTATTTT. Protein: CASTSPGYDTDTQYF. The chain uses TRBV6-5 and TRBJ2-3; D possibly corresponds to TRBD2 (5 bases). The V gene's germline CDR1 is MNHEY and CDR2 SVGAGI. Deletions cut 7 bases from V and 2 bases from J, with 16 bases between. This CDR3 comprises 15 residues.

The chain joins TRBV7-2 to TRBJ1-1; D is undetermined. Between the trimmed V and J ends, which lost 1 base and 4 bases, there was a span of 19 bases. Germline V gene sequence: CDR1 SGHTA, CDR2 FQGNSA. CDR3 length equals 17 residues. The CDR3 DNA reads as TGTGCCAGCAGCTTAGATGGCCCATGGGGTAGGGTCACTGAAGCTTTCTTT. Its translation: CASSLDGPWGRVTEAFF.

The rearrangement uses TRBV5-1 and TRBJ2-5; 7 nucleotides match TRBD1. The CDR3 loop spans 13 amino acids. The V and J ends lost 4 bases and 4 bases, in that order; junction bases with no gene match: 4. Germline CDR1 and CDR2: SGHRS and YFSETQ. In nucleotides, the CDR3 is TGCGCCAGCAGCCGAACAGGGGTAGAGACCCAGTACTTC. Translation: CASSRTGVETQYF.

The rearrangement uses TRBV10-3 and TRBJ2-1, with D hard to call. Trimming took off 4 bases at V and 2 bases at J, with 12 bases between the two ends. The germline CDR1 and CDR2 sequences are ENHRY and SYGVKD. The CDR3 is made up of 15 amino acids. The CDR3 region has the DNA TGTGCCATCAGTGGGTCTAGTGGAGCCTACAATGAGCAGTTCTTC. Amino acids: CAISGSSGAYNEQFF.

This clone showed up just once. The genes are TRBV2 and TRBJ2-3, with 10 bases aligning to TRBD2. Germline trimming cut 2 bases from V and 10 bases from J; bases unmatched to any gene: 3. The CDR3 runs 13 residues. The germline gives CDR1 SNHLY, CDR2 FYNNEI. The CDR3: CASSELGTSAQYF. The CDR3 nucleotides read TGTGCCAGCAGTGAACTTGGGACTAGCGCGCAGTATTTT.

The rearrangement joins TRBV5-1 to TRBJ2-5; 8 bases match TRBD2. CDR1 SGHRS and CDR2 YFSETQ come from the germline V gene. V was pared by 5 bases and J by 4 bases, with 4 bases of the junction left unmatched. This CDR3 has 13 amino acids. CDR3 nucleotide sequence: TGCGCCAGCAGATCCGGACTAGCAGAGACCCAGTACTTC. This translates into CASRSGLAETQYF. Full variable domain (missing parts from reference TRBV5-1 and TRBJ2-5): KAGVTQTPRYLIKTRGQQVTLSCSPISGHRSVSWYQQTPGQGLQFLFEYFSETQRNKGNFPGRFSGRQFSNSRSEMNVSTLELGDSALYLCASRSGLAETQYFGPGTRLLVL.

The V gene is TRBV5-1, the J gene TRBJ2-1; 10 bases map to TRBD2. Germline V lookup: CDR1 SGHRS, CDR2 YFSETQ. This CDR3 has 15 residues. V shed 4 bases and J 8 bases; nucleotides not matched to a gene: 9. CDR3 region: CASSPGTSDVHEQFF. Written as DNA, the CDR3 is TGCGCCAGCAGCCCGGGGACTAGCGACGTCCATGAGCAGTTCTTC.

The genes are TRBV12-2 and TRBJ2-2; the D call TRBD2 from the table was never checked on the DNA. TRBV12-2 is a listed pseudogene. The CDR3 sequence is 17 residues long. DNA for the CDR3: TGTGCAAGTCGCTTAGTTCGGCTAGCGGGATATGGCGGGGAGCTGTTTTTT. This encodes CASRLVRLAGYGGELFF.

This clone appeared once. V usage is TRBV9 and J usage is TRBJ2-3, with TRBD2 matching 7 bases. Germline-derived CDR1 and CDR2 are SGDLS and YYNGEE. This CDR3 is 15 amino acids long. V trimming: 0 bases; J trimming: 5 bases; junction bases outside the gene matches: 6. CDR3 bases: TGTGCCAGCAGCGTAGCTCTAGCGGTGCAAGATACGCAGTATTTT. Translated: CASSVALAVQDTQYF.

The chain carries TRBV30 and TRBJ1-3; 8 nucleotides match TRBD1. Germline V lookup: CDR1 GTSNPN, CDR2 SVGIG (reference sequence). J gave up 0 bases and V 4 bases, and 2 bases lay outside the gene matches. This CDR3 has 14 amino acids. The CDR3 DNA reads as TGTGCCTGGAACACAGGGGGCTCTGGAAACACCATATATTTT. It is translated as CAWNTGGSGNTIYF. Drawing the rest from reference TRBV30 and TRBJ1-3, the complete variable domain is SQTIHQWPATLVQPVGSPLSLECTVEGTSNPNLYWYRQAAGRGLQLLFYSVGIGQISSEVPQNLSASRPQDRQFILSSKKLLLSDSGFYLCAWNTGGSGNTIYFGEGSWLTVV.

This rearrangement joins TRBV4-3 to TRBJ2-3; 12 bases map to TRBD1. The V and J ends lost 0 bases and 11 bases, in that order; junction bases with no gene match: 6. In germline, CDR1 is LGHNA, CDR2 YSLEER. This CDR3 has 15 residues. CDR3 sequence (DNA): TGCGCCAGCAGCCAAGATGGGACAGGGGGCTTTGGGCAGTATTTT. Amino acid sequence: CASSQDGTGGFGQYF.

A single count supports this clone. The rearrangement links TRBV7-2 to TRBJ2-7, with 8 bases that match TRBD2. CDR3 length: 17 amino acids. V gave up 1 base and J gave up 7 bases; unmatched junction bases: 15. Germline V gives CDR1 SGHTA, CDR2 FQGNSA. Here the CDR3 DNA reads TGTGCCAGCAGCTTAGTGGGGATTAGCGGGGAGCCGAGGGAGCAGTACTTC. This encodes CASSLVGISGEPREQYF. Combining the CDR3 with reference TRBV7-2 and TRBJ2-7 gives the whole variable domain GAGVSQSPSNKVTEKGKDVELRCDPISGHTALYWYRQSLGQGLEFLIYFQGNSAPDKSGLPSDRFSAERTGGSVSTLTIQRTQQEDSAVYLCASSLVGISGEPREQYFGPGTRLTVT.

The V gene is TRBV10-3, the J gene TRBJ1-6; D may be TRBD1 (5 bases). Trimming removed 2 bases at V and 7 bases at J, with 9 bases between. The CDR3 runs to 14 residues. Germline V gives CDR1 ENHRY, CDR2 SYGVKD. CDR3: CAISERDLNSPLHF. The CDR3 DNA is TGTGCCATCAGTGAGCGGGACCTCAATTCACCCCTCCACTTT.

The chain links TRBV18 to TRBJ2-5; no definite D call. The CDR3 consists of 12 residues. From germline, CDR1 is KGHSH and CDR2 LQKENI. Deletions cut 4 bases from V and 2 bases from J, with 5 bases between. CDR3 region: CASSLGQETQYF. CDR3 DNA: TGTGCCAGCTCACTAGGGCAAGAGACCCAGTACTTC.

V usage is TRBV5-4 and J usage is TRBJ2-2; 8 nucleotides match TRBD1. The CDR3 spans 18 residues. Germline V CDR1 and CDR2: SGHNT, YYREEE (reference sequence). The V and J ends lost 4 bases and 5 bases, in that order; junction bases with no gene match: 16. The chain's CDR3 is CASSPATRGRFGTGELFF. The CDR3 bases are TGTGCCAGCAGCCCTGCAACCAGGGGGCGATTTGGAACCGGGGAGCTGTTTTTT.

The V and J genes are TRBV2 and TRBJ2-5; D is perhaps TRBD2 (6 bases). The germline gives CDR1 SNHLY, CDR2 FYNNEI. This CDR3 has 15 amino acids. V gave up 9 bases and J gave up 4 bases, with 21 bases separating them. The CDR3 DNA is TGTGCCAGTACGAGAGCTGGGGGAGGAAGAGAGACCCAGTACTTC. Translating gives CASTRAGGGRETQYF.

The V and J genes are TRBV4-3 and TRBJ2-5; perhaps TRBD1 as D (7 bases). This CDR3 contains 18 residues. V gave up 1 base and J gave up 2 bases, with 20 bases separating them. Germline loops: CDR1 LGHNA, CDR2 YSLEER. CDR3 coding DNA: TGCGCCAGCAGCCAAGGGCGGGGACAGACCCTAGCGCAAGAGACCCAGTACTTC. This encodes CASSQGRGQTLAQETQYF.

J is TRBJ2-7 and V is TRBV19, with TRBD1 as a possible D gene (5 bases). The V gene's germline CDR1 is LNHDA and CDR2 SQIVND (reference sequence). Between the trimmed V and J ends, which lost 3 bases and 7 bases, there was a span of 13 bases. CDR3 size: 13 residues. In DNA, the CDR3 is TGTGCCAGTAGTATGACAGCCGTAAGGGAGCAGTACTTC. Encoded protein: CASSMTAVREQYF.

V gene TRBV6-1 combines with J gene TRBJ2-5; D not resolved. The CDR3 covers 10 residues. The germline V gene has CDR1 MNHNS and CDR2 SASEGT. V lost 1 base and J 6 bases, leaving 0 bases between the germline ends. CDR3 in DNA: TGTGCCAGCAGTGAAGAGACCCAGTACTTC. Translated, it gives CASSEETQYF.